Listed here is a single T cell receptor (beta chain). Its specificity is not known. Preparation of the TCRbeta library used unique molecular identifiers. TCRdb reprocessed the PCR reads with MiXCR, giving one entry per CDR3 protein. The repertoire holds about a million distinct CDR3 sequences, with around 30% as singletons. The germline V gene encodes CDR1 MNHNS and CDR2 SASEGT. The CDR3 covers 14 residues. V shed 7 bases and J shed 5 bases, with 15 bases lying between them. The data were obtained in a study of T-cell reconstitution after alpha-beta-depleted transplantation in children. Broader study findings: Several patients had high TCRbeta diversity at day 60; it came from surviving recipient T cells and thymic progenitors. T-cell counts and diversity at one year following transplant were attributed mainly to newly produced T cells. Two months or so post-transplant, alpha-beta T cells reportedly derived from several hundred expanded graft clones.

The specimen was PBMCs, mostly from graft donor cells, collected 360 days after TCRalphabeta/CD19-depleted stem cell transplant. The receptor comes from a boy in the first two years of life who had a stem cell transplant for SCID, so the T cells may come from the graft donor. V and J are TRBV6-1 and TRBJ2-1; D might be TRBD2 (6 bases). The CDR3 nucleotides read TGTGCCAGCACCCGATTACCGGGAGACAATGAGCAGTTCTTC. It specifies CASTRLPGDNEQFF.